This T cell receptor (beta chain) was sequenced for a study of T cells expressing NK-cell markers. For the study at large: TCR beta repertoires came from sorted CD3+CD56+NKG2C+, CD3+CD56+NKG2C- and CD3+CD56-NKG2C+ T cells.

CDR3 length equals 15 residues. Following a re-call of the 5' RACE reads, TCRdb has one entry per CDR3 protein and lacks DNA. Its clone listing holds more than 250,000 distinct CDR3 sequences. Input material: blood T cells: a sorted CD56 or NKG2C T cell subset, CD4+ or CD8+ T cells, or bulk PBMC T cells (not recorded which). J is TRBJ2-1 and V is TRBV12-3 or TRBV12-4; TCRdb selects TRBD2, and the lack of DNA leaves this call unchecked. The clonotype was recovered from a young man in good health. The CDR3 reads CASRPLAGGPNEQFF.